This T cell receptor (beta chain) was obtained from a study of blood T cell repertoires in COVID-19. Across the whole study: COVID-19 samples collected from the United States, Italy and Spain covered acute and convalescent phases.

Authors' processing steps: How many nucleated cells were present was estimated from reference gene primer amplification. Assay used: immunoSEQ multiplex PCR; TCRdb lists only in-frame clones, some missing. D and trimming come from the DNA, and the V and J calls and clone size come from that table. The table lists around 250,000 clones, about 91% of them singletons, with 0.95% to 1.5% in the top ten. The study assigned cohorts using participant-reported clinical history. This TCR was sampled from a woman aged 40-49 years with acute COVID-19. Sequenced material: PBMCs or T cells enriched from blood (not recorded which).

CDR3 loop: CARSGETYNEQFF. The CDR3 nucleotides read TGTGCCCGTTCGGGAGAGACCTACAATGAGCAGTTCTTC. The chain employs TRBV30 and TRBJ2-1, with D perhaps matching TRBD2 (6 bases). V was clipped by 8 bases and J by 2 bases, with 13 bases between them. The germline CDR1 and CDR2 sequences are GTSNPN and SVGIG (reference sequence). The CDR3 extends over 13 amino acids.